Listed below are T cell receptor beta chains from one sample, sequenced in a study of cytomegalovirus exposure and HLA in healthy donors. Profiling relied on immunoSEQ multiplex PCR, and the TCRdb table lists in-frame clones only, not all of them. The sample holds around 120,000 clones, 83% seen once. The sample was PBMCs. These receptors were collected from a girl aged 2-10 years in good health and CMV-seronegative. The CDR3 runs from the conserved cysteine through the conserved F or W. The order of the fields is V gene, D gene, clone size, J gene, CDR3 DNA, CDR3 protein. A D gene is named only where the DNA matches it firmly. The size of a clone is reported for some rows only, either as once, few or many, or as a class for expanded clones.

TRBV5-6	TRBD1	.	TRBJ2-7	TGTGCCAGCAGCTGGGGACAGAGCTCCTACGAGCAGTACTTC	CASSWGQSSYEQYF
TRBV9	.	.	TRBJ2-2	TGTGCCAGCAGCGGAAACAAACCCGGGGAGCTGTTTTTT	CASSGNKPGELFF
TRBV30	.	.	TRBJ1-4	TGTGCCTGGAGTGTACCAGGAAATGAAAAACTGTTTTTT	CAWSVPGNEKLFF
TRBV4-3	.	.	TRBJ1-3	TGCGCCAGCAGCCACAACACACAGGGCTCTGGAAACACCATATATTTT	CASSHNTQGSGNTIYF
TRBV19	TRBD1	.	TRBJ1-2	TGTGCCAGTAGTTTTCCGGGACAGACCACCTATGGCTACACCTTC	CASSFPGQTTYGYTF
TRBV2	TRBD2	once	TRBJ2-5	TGTGCCAGCCGAGGGACTAGCGGACAAGAGACCCAGTACTTC	CASRGTSGQETQYF
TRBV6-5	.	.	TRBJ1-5	TGTGCCGTCATCCTAGGGGGATATAGCAATCAGCCCCAGCATTTT	CAVILGGYSNQPQHF
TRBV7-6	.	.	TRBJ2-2	TGTGCCAGCAGCTCGGAGGCGGCGAACACCGGGGAGCTGTTTTTT	CASSSEAANTGELFF
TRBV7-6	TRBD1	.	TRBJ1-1	TGTGCCAGCAGCTCAGGGACAGGCCTGAACACTGAAGCTTTCTTT	CASSSGTGLNTEAFF
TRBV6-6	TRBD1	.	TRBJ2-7	TGTGCCAGCAGCTGGGACAGGGACGAGCAGTACTTC	CASSWDRDEQYF
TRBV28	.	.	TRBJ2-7	TGTGCCAGCAGTTTAACCCCCGGGGAGAGACAGTACTTC	CASSLTPGERQYF
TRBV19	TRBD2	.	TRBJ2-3	TGTGCCAGTAGCCGACTAGCGACCAGCACAGATACGCAGTATTTT	CASSRLATSTDTQYF
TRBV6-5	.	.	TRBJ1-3	TGTGCCAGCACCCCCTCCGGGGACTCTGGAAACACCATATATTTT	CASTPSGDSGNTIYF
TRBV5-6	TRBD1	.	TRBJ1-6	TGTGCCAGCAGCGAAATAGGGGGCTATTCACCCCTCCACTTT	CASSEIGGYSPLHF
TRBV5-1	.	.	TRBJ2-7	TGCGCCAGCAGCGTGGGTTCAGGATCCTACGAGCAGTACTTC	CASSVGSGSYEQYF
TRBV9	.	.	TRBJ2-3	TGTGCCAGCAGCGTAGACGGGGTCAGTGTAGATACGCAGTATTTT	CASSVDGVSVDTQYF
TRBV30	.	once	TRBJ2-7	TGTGCCTGGAGTTTACGCCCGGGGTACGAGCAGTACTTC	CAWSLRPGYEQYF
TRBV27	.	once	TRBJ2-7	TGTGCCAGCAGTTTAAACGCAGGGAACCACGAGCAGTACTTC	CASSLNAGNHEQYF
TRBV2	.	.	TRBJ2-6	TGTGCCAGCAGTGAATCGTACTCTGGGGCCAACGTCCTGACTTTC	CASSESYSGANVLTF
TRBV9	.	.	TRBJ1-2	TGTGCCAGCAGCGTAGGAGGGGGCTACACCTTC	CASSVGGGYTF
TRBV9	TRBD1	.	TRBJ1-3	TGTGCCAGCAGCGTGGGGACAGCTTCTGGAAACACCATATATTTT	CASSVGTASGNTIYF
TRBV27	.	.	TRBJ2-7	TGTGCCAGCAGTTTTAGGGGGAGGGTCAACGAGCAGTACTTC	CASSFRGRVNEQYF
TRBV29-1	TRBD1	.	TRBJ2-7	TGCAGCGTTGAGGGACAGGGAGCCTACGAGCAGTACTTC	CSVEGQGAYEQYF
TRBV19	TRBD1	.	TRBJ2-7	TGTGCCAGTAAGCCACAGGGGAACAGCTACGAGCAGTACTTC	CASKPQGNSYEQYF
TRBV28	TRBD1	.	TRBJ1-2	TGTGCCAGCAGTTACACGGGACAGCAGAACTATGGCTACACCTTC	CASSYTGQQNYGYTF
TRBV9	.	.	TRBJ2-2	TGTGCCAGCAGTCGGGTCGATTCTAGCACCGGGGAGCTGTTTTTT	CASSRVDSSTGELFF
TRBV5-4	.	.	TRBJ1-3	TGTGCCAGCAGCTTGGGACAGGCCCTCTCTGGAAACACCATATATTTT	CASSLGQALSGNTIYF
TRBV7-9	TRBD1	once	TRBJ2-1	TGTGCCAGCAGCTGGGACAGGGGGCGTCTAGCGGGAGCCAATGAGCAGTTCTTC	CASSWDRGRLAGANEQFF
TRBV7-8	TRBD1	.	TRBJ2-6	TGTGCCAGCAGCTCACAGGGGGCTGGGGCCAACGTCCTGACTTTC	CASSSQGAGANVLTF
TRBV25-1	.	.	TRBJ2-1	TGTGCCAGCACGCCAGGACAGAGTTACAATGAGCAGTTCTTC	CASTPGQSYNEQFF
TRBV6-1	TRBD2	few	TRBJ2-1	TGTGCCAGCAGTGCGGTTCGCTATCGGGGGGGATCTTGGAATGAGCAGTTCTTC	CASSAVRYRGGSWNEQFF
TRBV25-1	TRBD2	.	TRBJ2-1	TGTGCCAGCAGTGAATCCCGGGGGGGCACCCTTAATGAGCAGTTCTTC	CASSESRGGTLNEQFF
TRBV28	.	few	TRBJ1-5	TGTGCCAGCAGTTTGACACCCTATCAGCCCCAGCATTTT	CASSLTPYQPQHF
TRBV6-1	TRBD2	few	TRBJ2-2	TGTGCCAGCAGTGTCTTCCCCCCCCTAGCGGGGGAGGGGGCCGGGGAGCTGTTTTTT	CASSVFPPLAGEGAGELFF
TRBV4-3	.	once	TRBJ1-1	TGCGCCAGCAGCCAAGACTGGGGGGTGAACACTGAAGCTTTCTTT	CASSQDWGVNTEAFF
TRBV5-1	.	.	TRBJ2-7	TGCGCCAGCAGCTTTAGCTCCTACGAGCAGTACTTC	CASSFSSYEQYF
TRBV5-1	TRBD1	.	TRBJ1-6	TGCGCCAGCAGCCTGGAGATGGGGACAGGGGCTTCACCCCTCCACTTT	CASSLEMGTGASPLHF
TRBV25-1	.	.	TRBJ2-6	TGTGCCAGCGGGCAGTCTGGGGCCAACGTCCTGACTTTC	CASGQSGANVLTF
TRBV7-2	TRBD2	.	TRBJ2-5	TGTGCCAGCAGCCGAGGGACTAGCGGGACAGAGACCCAGTACTTC	CASSRGTSGTETQYF
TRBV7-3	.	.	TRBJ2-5	TGTGCCAGCAGCTCAAAGGTGTCGGAGGGGCTACAAGAGACCCAGTACTTC	CASSSKVSEGLQETQYF
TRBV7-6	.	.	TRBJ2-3	TGTGCCAGCACACCCGAGGGCCCAGATACGCAGTATTTT	CASTPEGPDTQYF
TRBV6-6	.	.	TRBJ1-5	TGTGCCAGCAGGACGGGGGATCATCAGCCCCAGCATTTT	CASRTGDHQPQHF
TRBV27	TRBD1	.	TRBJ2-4	TGTGCCAGCAGACACTTGGGACAGCAAAACATTCAGTACTTC	CASRHLGQQNIQYF
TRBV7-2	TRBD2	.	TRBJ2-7	TGTGCCAGCAGCTTAGCGTCAGGCCTAGCGGGAGGTTACGAGCAGTACTTC	CASSLASGLAGGYEQYF
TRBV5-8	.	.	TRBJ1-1	TGTGCCAGCAGCTTCACGCGAGGCACTGAAGCTTTCTTT	CASSFTRGTEAFF
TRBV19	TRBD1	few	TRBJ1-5	TGTGCCAGTAGGAGGACAGGCCGGGGGAGCAATCAGCCCCAGCATTTT	CASRRTGRGSNQPQHF
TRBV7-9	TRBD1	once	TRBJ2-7	TGTGCCAGCAGAGATACAGGGGCGAGCTCCTACGAGCAGTACTTC	CASRDTGASSYEQYF
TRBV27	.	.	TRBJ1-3	TGTGCCAGCATCCACGGGCAGGGGAACACCATATATTTT	CASIHGQGNTIYF
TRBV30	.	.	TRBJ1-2	TGTGCCTGGAGTGTGAGGCGGGGAGGCTATGGCTACACCTTC	CAWSVRRGGYGYTF
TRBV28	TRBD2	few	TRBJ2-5	TGTGCCAGCAGTACCAGGCCGGGACTAGCCTTTTTAGAGACCCAGTACTTC	CASSTRPGLAFLETQYF
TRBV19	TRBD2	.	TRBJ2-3	TGTGCCACTAGACTAGCGGGGGAGAATACAGATACGCAGTATTTT	CATRLAGENTDTQYF
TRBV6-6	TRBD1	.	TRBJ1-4	TGTGCCAGCAGTGACAGGGGGAATGAAAAACTGTTTTTT	CASSDRGNEKLFF
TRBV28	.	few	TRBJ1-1	TGTGCCAGCAGTTTCGGGGGGCTCACTGAAGCTTTCTTT	CASSFGGLTEAFF
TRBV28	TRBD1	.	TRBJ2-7	TGTGCCAGCAGTTTCCGGCAGGGGGTCGAGCAGTACTTC	CASSFRQGVEQYF
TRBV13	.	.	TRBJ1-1	TGTGCCAGCGGCGGTAAGGGGGCTGAAGCTTTCTTT	CASGGKGAEAFF